Following are 7 T cell receptor beta chains from one sample sequenced in a study of CD8 T cells in Susac syndrome. Reverse transcription of roughly 0.5 to 1 ug RNA used random hexamers. Using its own MiXCR run on the immunoSEQ multiplex PCR reads, TCRdb lists one record per CDR3 protein. The sample has around 90,000 distinct CDR3 sequences, roughly 95% seen once; the top ten hold about 0.68%. The sequenced sample was CD8+ T cells from PBMCs. The receptors were gathered from a human donor with Susac syndrome.

The rearrangement uses TRBV29-1 and TRBJ2-2; D is ambiguous. Deletions cut 4 bases from V and 0 bases from J, with 12 bases between. The CDR3 length is 15 residues. Germline V gives CDR1 SQVTM, CDR2 ANQGSEA. The CDR3 here is CSVAVQTANTGELFF. The CDR3 DNA sequence: TGCAGCGTTGCCGTCCAGACCGCGAACACCGGGGAGCTGTTTTTT.

The J gene is TRBJ1-2, the V gene TRBV7-9; the match to TRBD1 covers 8 bases. There are 14 residues in the CDR3. V lost 10 bases, J lost 5 bases, and 12 bases stayed unmatched. Germline CDR1 and CDR2: SEHNR and FQNEAQ (reference sequence). CDR3 sequence reads: CATTSDRVSYGYTF. CDR3 bases: TGTGCCACCACCTCGGACAGGGTTAGTTATGGCTACACCTTC.

The rearrangement joins TRBV20-1 to TRBJ2-3; 7 bases map to TRBD2. V was pared by 5 bases and J by 6 bases, with 2 bases of the junction left unmatched. CDR3 length: 11 amino acids. Germline lookup yields CDR1 DFQATT and CDR2 SNEGSKA (reference sequence). CDR3 residues: CSAGRGDTQYF. The CDR3 DNA is TGCAGTGCTGGGAGGGGCGATACGCAGTATTTT.

This chain connects TRBV18 to TRBJ2-5; D unresolved. V lost 1 base, J lost 2 bases, and 8 bases lay in between. This CDR3 region has 14 residues. Germline CDR1 KGHSH, CDR2 LQKENI. The CDR3 DNA reads as TGTGCCAGCTCACCACGGGCAGCACAAGAGACCCAGTACTTC. It yields the protein CASSPRAAQETQYF.

J is TRBJ2-2 and V is TRBV30; D not certain. The CDR3 is made up of 13 amino acids. Germline V gives CDR1 GTSNPN, CDR2 SVGIG (reference sequence). Trimming shortened V by 5 bases and J by 6 bases, and 13 bases separated the two germline ends. The CDR3 spells CAWGNGPAGELFF. The CDR3 DNA follows: TGTGCCTGGGGAAATGGCCCGGCCGGGGAGCTGTTTTTT.

This chain uses TRBV27 with TRBJ1-5, with TRBD1 identical over 7 bases. Losses at the gene ends were 4 bases for V and 11 bases for J; bases not matched to a gene: 5. This CDR3 spans 12 amino acids. Germline V gene lookup returns CDR1 MNHEY and CDR2 SMNVEV (reference sequence). The CDR3 here is CASSSQGTAQHF. CDR3 in DNA: TGTGCCAGCAGTTCACAGGGGACGGCCCAGCATTTT.

J is TRBJ2-7 and V is TRBV12-3 or TRBV12-4; D could derive from TRBD1 or TRBD2 (5 bases each). CDR3 size: 12 residues. The ends were cut back, 7 bases at V and 5 bases at J, with 12 bases in the middle. The CDR3 DNA is TGTGCCAGCAACGCCGTGGGGGACGAGCAGTACTTC. It encodes CASNAVGDEQYF.